These 5 T cell receptor beta chains were all obtained from the same sample, sequenced in a study of vaccination and CD4 T cells after COVID-19. Treatment given: roughly 11-day PBMC culture with coronavirus spike peptide pools or control peptides (ViraFEST assay). Those CD4+ T cells from the unexposed donor predate the COVID-19 pandemic (2011-2018). These receptors have no identified antigens. An Oncomine TCR Beta short-read assay was used to sequence the DNA from cultured CD4+ T cells. Cultured CD4+ T cells yielded the extracted genomic DNA. TCRdb re-called the PCR reads through MiXCR, storing one row per CDR3 protein. The sample carries several thousand distinct CDR3 sequences, over 35% recorded once. Input material: CD4+ T cells from blood, cultured in vitro. These receptors were taken from a human donor in good health.

This clonotype was observed a few times. This chain joins TRBV6-4 and TRBJ2-1, with 8 bases aligning to TRBD2. V lost 8 bases and J lost 3; bases outside the gene matches: 6. CDR1 is MRHNA and CDR2 is SNTAGT in the germline V gene. The CDR3 sequence is 14 residues long. The CDR3 DNA follows: TGTGCCAGCCCTAAGCGGGAGAGCTACAATGAGCAGTTCTTC. Protein: CASPKRESYNEQFF.

The chain uses TRBV7-2 and TRBJ1-3; D uncertain. The CDR3 length is 14 residues. The V end lost 5 bases, the J end lost 0 bases, and 8 bases lay between the germline ends. Germline CDR1 SGHTA, CDR2 FQGNSA. The CDR3 coding sequence is TGTGCCAGCAGCCCAAGTCTCTCTGGAAACACCATATATTTT. Translated: CASSPSLSGNTIYF.

Worth noting for this clonotype: Germline and junction disagree at one end, which may indicate a read error. The chain uses TRBV27 and TRBJ1-1; maybe TRBD1 (6 bases). CDR1 and CDR2 (germline): MNHEY, SMNVEV (reference sequence). The CDR3 length is 18 residues. CDR3 amino acids: CASNLSRGGWAMNTEAFF. The DNA of the CDR3 is TGTGCCAGCAATTTATCGAGAGGGGGGTGGGCCATGAACACTGAAGCTTTCTTT.

J is TRBJ1-3 and V is TRBV6-1; D call uncertain. The CDR3 length is 16 residues. Germline CDR1 MNHNS, CDR2 SASEGT. The V gene lost 1 base and the J gene lost 3 bases, with 13 bases spanning the gap. The CDR3 bases are TGTGCCAGCAGTGAAGACCCCACGGGCGATGGAAACACCATATATTTT. Translating it yields CASSEDPTGDGNTIYF.

This clonotype was observed once. The rearrangement links TRBV29-1 to TRBJ2-3, with 15 bases aligning to TRBD2. Germline trimming cut 4 bases from V and 6 bases from J; bases unmatched to any gene: 5. Germline CDR1 and CDR2: SQVTM and ANQGSEA. The CDR3 is 15 amino acids. CDR3 loop: CSVGGLAGGPDTQYF. CDR3 DNA: TGCAGCGTTGGAGGACTAGCGGGAGGGCCGGATACGCAGTATTTT.